This TCR beta chain was documented in a study of blood T cell repertoires in COVID-19. At the level of the study: Samples taken during acute and convalescent COVID-19 were collected in the United States, Italy and Spain.

This CDR3 has 15 residues. Germline loops: CDR1 GTSNPN, CDR2 SVGIG (reference sequence). Recruits, aged roughly 18 to 95 years, lived in 24 US areas. Participant-given clinical history determined each cohort assignment. Donors in Cohort 3 who had recovered were those with two negative PCRs, healthcare professional clearance, or resolution of their symptoms. Clones were sequenced by immunoSEQ multiplex PCR, and TCRdb holds only the in-frame ones, with some missing. The table has about 240,000 clones, around nine tenths seen once; the top ten hold more than 3.5%. What was sequenced was PBMCs or T cells enriched from blood (not recorded which). This TCR came from a young woman who had recovered from COVID-19. The V call is TRBV30, the J call TRBJ2-7; D may be TRBD2 (7 bases). The CDR3 DNA is TGTGCTTCAGGGGAGGGCTACCCTAACTCCTACGAGCAGTACTTC. Its protein product is CASGEGYPNSYEQYF.